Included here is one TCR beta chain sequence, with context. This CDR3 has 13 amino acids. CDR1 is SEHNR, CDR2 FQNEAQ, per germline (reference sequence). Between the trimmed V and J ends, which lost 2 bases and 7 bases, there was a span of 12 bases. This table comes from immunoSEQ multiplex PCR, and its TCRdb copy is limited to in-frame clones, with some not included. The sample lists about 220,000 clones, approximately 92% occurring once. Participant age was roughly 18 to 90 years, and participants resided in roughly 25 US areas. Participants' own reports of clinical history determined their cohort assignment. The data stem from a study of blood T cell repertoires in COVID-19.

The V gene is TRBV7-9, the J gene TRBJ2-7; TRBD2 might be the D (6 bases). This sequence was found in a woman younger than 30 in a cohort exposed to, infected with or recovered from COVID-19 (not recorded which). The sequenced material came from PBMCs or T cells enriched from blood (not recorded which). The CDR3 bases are TGTGCCAGCAGCTTATTACAGGCGGGAGAGCAGTACTTC. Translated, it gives CASSLLQAGEQYF.